This TCR beta chain was documented in a study of T cells in Graves' hyperthyroidism and ophthalmopathy. Trimming removed 6 bases at V and 4 bases at J, with 10 bases between. Per the germline V gene, CDR1 is ENHRY and CDR2 is SYGVKD. This CDR3 is 13 amino acids long. On this clonotype: The target antigen is unknown.

General observations from the study: Blood samples included most of the expanded thyroid clonotypes exceeding 0.001. Onset of ophthalmopathy came a median approximately 6.5 months after the model predicted it.

The investigators amplified TCR beta CDR3 regions from RNA transcripts. RT-PCR in the first round (using the HTBI primer set) targeted the TCR CDR3. TCRdb re-derived calls from the multiplex PCR reads in MiXCR, one entry per CDR3 protein. In the table there are about 700,000 distinct CDR3 sequences, approximately 42% of which are singletons. The TCR originated in an adult man with Graves' disease, either hyperthyroidism or ophthalmopathy (not recorded which). The sequenced material came from peripheral blood or thyroid tissue (not recorded which). This rearrangement joins TRBV10-3 to TRBJ1-5, with D maybe TRBD1 (6 bases). The CDR3 sequence: CAIRDRLNQPQHF. DNA for the CDR3: TGTGCCATCAGAGACAGGCTGAATCAGCCCCAGCATTTT.